The TCR beta chain described here comes from a study of blood T cell repertoires in COVID-19. Study-wide background: PBMCs, B-cell-depleted T cells, or T cells were the source of the cDNA or gDNA that made up the material.

Per the original methods: Estimates of nucleated cell counts were drawn from the amplification of reference gene primers. The data were produced by immunoSEQ multiplex PCR, yet TCRdb's version contains in-frame clones alone and is incomplete. The V and J calls and the clone size are those of that table, but D and trimming were determined from the DNA. This table has some 530,000 clones, about 85% appearing once. The study drew participants aged about 18 to 89 years from 20 to 30 US areas. V lost 4 bases and J lost 1, with 8 bases in between. The CDR3 runs to 15 residues. Germline loops: CDR1 MDHEN, CDR2 SYDVKM.

The sequenced material came from PBMCs or T cells enriched from blood (not recorded which). The receptor's source is a woman aged 55-75 years who had recovered from COVID-19. V gene TRBV28 combines with J gene TRBJ1-6; TRBD1 might be the D (6 bases). The CDR3 DNA is TGTGCCAGCAGTTGGGACACGTCCTATAATTCACCCCTCCACTTT. Protein sequence: CASSWDTSYNSPLHF.